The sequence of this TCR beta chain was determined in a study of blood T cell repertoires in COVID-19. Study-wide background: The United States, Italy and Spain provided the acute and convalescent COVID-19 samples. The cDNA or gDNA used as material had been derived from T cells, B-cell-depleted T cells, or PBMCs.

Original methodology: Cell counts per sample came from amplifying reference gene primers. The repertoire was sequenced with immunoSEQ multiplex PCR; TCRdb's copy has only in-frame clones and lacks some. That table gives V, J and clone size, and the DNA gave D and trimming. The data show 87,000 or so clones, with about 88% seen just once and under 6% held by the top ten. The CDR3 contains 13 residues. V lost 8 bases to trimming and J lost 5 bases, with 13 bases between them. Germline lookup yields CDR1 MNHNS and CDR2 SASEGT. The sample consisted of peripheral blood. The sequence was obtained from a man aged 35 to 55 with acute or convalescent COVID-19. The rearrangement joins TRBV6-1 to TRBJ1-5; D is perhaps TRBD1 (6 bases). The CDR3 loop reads CASSIQGDQPQHF. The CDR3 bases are TGTGCCAGCTCAATACAGGGTGATCAGCCCCAGCATTTT.